This T cell receptor beta chain is from a study of cytomegalovirus exposure and HLA in healthy donors (dated by TCRdb to about 2017). Turning to the overall study: According to an earlier analysis of 587 of the donors, about 170 million T cells yielded roughly 110 million unique TCR beta sequences and about 300 Gb of sequence data. Donor age, sex, ethnicity and CMV serostatus were compiled alongside the repertoire data. Using immunosequencing, the study profiled T cell repertoires from around 670 subjects and related those repertoires to cytomegalovirus serostatus. Roughly 300 gigabases of sequencing data and approximately 80 million unique TCR sequences were included in an early release covering roughly 700 HLA-typed donors. Among some 400 genotyped donors of the cohort, an average of around 240,000 unique TCR beta nucleotide sequences was sequenced per donor, of which about 18% were non-productive. The aim of the study was to test whether cataloging public T cell receptors could identify signatures of past pathogen exposure. In a later genetic analysis, genome-wide SNP genotypes for about 65% of the roughly 670 donors were used, and that subset was treated as a discovery cohort. To predict cytomegalovirus infection status, the study brought together high-throughput TCR immunosequencing, statistical association of individual TCRs with disease status, and machine learning. The genetic ancestry cluster associated with self-reported Caucasian donors included about four fifths of the roughly 400 genotyped donors. The number of typed donors differed by locus: about 620-630 for A, B, C, DRB1 and DQB1; 522 for DQA1; approximately 610 for DPA1; and roughly 450 for DPB1. HLA typing included class I and class II loci at four-digit resolution. Every repertoire in the discovery cohort had been generated on one and the same sequencing platform. A later analysis re-examined previously published TCR beta repertoires from about 670 donors and added high-resolution HLA genotyping to investigate patterns of TCR occurrence. Several DR-DQ haplotypes were treated as single units for association and clustering because of strong linkage in the cohort. Rather than using new phenotypic data, the later analysis identified candidate immune exposures from TCR beta sequences and from how often those sequences occurred across donors. To decide whether each TCR beta V gene segment behaved as functional or pseudogenic, an earlier analysis of some 570 of the donors relied on high-throughput TCR beta sequencing. In addition to the first cohort of 666 subjects, a separate validation cohort of 130 or so different subjects was used. General findings and caveats noted by the study authors: In this cohort, only TCR beta chains were sequenced, and detectable features were limited by the absence of alpha or paired-chain data. In a later analysis, the rate of TCR association differed among HLA loci, with DRB1 alleles having the most associated TCRs and HLA-C alleles having the fewest. A later analysis reported that several top co-occurrence clusters appeared linked to parvovirus B19, influenza, CMV and Epstein-Barr virus. A later genetic analysis reported fewer N-insertions in productive TCRs among donors in an Asian-associated ancestry cluster than the roughly 620-donor mean. The 87-base-pair reads could not distinguish some IMGT-functional V segments, including TRBV6-2 and TRBV6-3, so those segments were excluded. In a later analysis, HLA-associated TCR beta chains were found to be more clonally expanded and to have lower generation probabilities than equally common non-associated chains. The study gave a list of 150 to 200 TCR beta chains associated with cytomegalovirus. Because counts were too low, under 20 rarely observed V segments, including chromosome 9 orphons, were left out of the earlier analysis of a few hundred of the donors. In vitro tests confirmed that a few of the cytomegalovirus-associated TCR beta chains recognize cytomegalovirus antigens. According to the authors, the approach could potentially be generalized to other disease states and immunological phenotypes. The only immune exposure information available for the cohort was CMV serostatus. Across donors, most TCR sequences were observed very rarely, whereas some public TCRs were present in many individuals. HLA typing was unavailable for some donors at each locus, so association tests used only the typed subset. Most CMV-associated TCR beta chains appeared to be HLA-restricted in a later analysis, and the HLA associations seemed to be driven largely by CMV exposure. A cluster of highly shared sequence variants was judged likely to represent a technical artifact of the sequencing pipeline. In a later genetic analysis, a missense DCLRE1C variant was associated with V-gene and J-gene trimming of TCR beta chains, and the association was replicated in an independent cohort. The classifier was reported to diagnose cytomegalovirus status with high specificity and sensitivity in both the original cohort and the validation cohort. Strong co-occurrence of HLA alleles, especially DR and DQ, made assigning TCR associations to individual alleles difficult. A further reported finding was that TCR beta sequences accurately predicted the HLA-A and HLA-B alleles for most subjects in the first cohort. A later analysis associated about 17,000 TCR beta sequences with specific HLA alleles at a false discovery rate of 0.05. Broadly in line with IMGT annotations, most TCR beta V segments showed up in productive rearrangements about 87% or about 30% of the time in an earlier analysis of around 550 of the donors. Correlated functional status among segregating V segments might be attributable to linkage disequilibrium, but an unknown experimental factor could not be ruled out. The presence/absence analyses assumed that sequencing depth was roughly uniform across donors, and that assumption may not be true.

The germline V gene specifies MDHEN as CDR1 and SYDVKM as CDR2. The CDR3 runs 19 amino acids, cysteine and phenylalanine included. The CDR3 DNA has 57 bases and is translated from base 1. From V the trimming removes 3 bases and from J it removes 0 bases, while the gene matches leave 12 bases of the junction unaccounted for. Libraries were built with the immunoSEQ multiplex PCR assay. A mixture of 60 forward primers for TCR Vbeta segments and 13 reverse primers for TCR Jbeta segments was used in the multiplex PCR. The CDR3 region of rearranged TCR beta genes was amplified from genomic DNA with a multiplex PCR assay. On the Illumina HiSeq System, the amplified TCR beta libraries were sequenced as 87-base-pair reads. The source study handled its data this way. In a later analysis, roughly 80 million unique TCR beta chains were counted across the approximately 640 repertoires, and around 11 million of these chains were shared by at least two donors. Raw reads were error-corrected and collapsed into unique sequences with a nearest-neighbor algorithm that merged closely related sequences to remove PCR and sequencing errors. CDR3 sequences were aligned to IMGT reference sequences to assign V, D and J gene segments. For a sequence to be retained, a match of at least six nucleotides to both a V gene segment and a J gene segment was required. Rearrangements were called productive when the CDR3 lacked stop codons and stayed in frame with V and J; all others were non-productive. Following IMGT convention, CDR3 was defined as the stretch from the second conserved V-encoded cysteine up to the conserved J-encoded phenylalanine. Sequences without an unambiguous match to a single V gene segment were excluded from the earlier analysis of a few hundred of the donors. An earlier analysis of approximately 590 of the donors called V segments functional above 56.7% productive rearrangements and segregating when the between-donor standard deviation exceeded 5%. A statistical classification framework was built for diagnosing cytomegalovirus status from the catalog of TCR beta chain sequences. A later analysis assigned V and J genes by comparing TCR nucleotide sequences with IMGT/GENE-DB human TR gene sequences. Using the TCRdist pipeline, a later analysis assigned CDR3 sequences along with most-parsimonious VDJ recombination scenarios. In a later analysis, each TCR beta chain was defined by its CDR3 amino acid sequence together with its V-gene family, and reads lacking a unique V-gene family were excluded. As a way to deal with suspected cross-contamination and a sequencing artifact, a later analysis dropped approximately 590 nucleotide sequences that were highly shared and had low generation probability. In a later analysis, a clonal expansion index was calculated for each public chain from normalized within-repertoire ranks of inferred template counts. A later analysis computed generation probabilities with a VDJ recombination model fitted to out-of-frame rearrangements, and checked the results against IGoR. In a later analysis, hypergeometric tests were used to score TCR-TCR, TCR-HLA and TCR-CMV co-occurrence, with a repertoire-size bias correction applied to TCR pairs. A later analysis estimated false discovery rates by permuting HLA or CMV assignments 20 times. A later analysis grouped co-occurring TCRs with DBSCAN, adding TCRdist sequence similarity when clustering within HLA-allele-positive subsets. For co-occurrence clustering, repertoires with fewer than 30,000 or more than 120,000 public chains were excluded, along with a handful of repertoires with anomalous nucleotide sharing. TCRdb holds this immuneACCESS table with in-frame rearrangements only. Some clones are missing; in checked studies, unresolved V genes explain under half, and the rest has no known cause. The V and J calls and the clone size are those of that table, but D and trimming were determined from the DNA. Recorded for this sample are about 140,000 clones; roughly 78% of them occurred a single time. The ten largest clones add up to roughly 3.1% of the sample.

The cohort was made up of approximately 670 healthy bone marrow donors. At the time of sampling, every cohort member was nominally healthy, though immune exposures that went unrecorded were likely present. The donor tested CMV seropositive, placing the donor among the 310 or so seropositive members of the cohort. Each donor provided a peripheral blood sample, and peripheral blood mononuclear cells were used for TCR beta sequencing. Genomic DNA extraction from the blood cell samples was performed with the Qiagen DNeasy Blood Extraction Kit. In the case of this clone: Its cognate antigen has yet to be identified. No base-level quality is on record; no much larger clone is a single base apart.

The receptor chain draws on TRBV28 and TRBJ2-1; TRBD2 fits 9 bases in the junction. This receptor was identified in a man younger than 35 in good health and CMV-seropositive. The source material was PBMCs. CDR3 region: CASSFFSRTSATSYNEQFF. The sequenced DNA: TGTGCCAGCAGTTTCTTTTCAAGGACTAGCGCGACCTCCTACAATGAGCAGTTCTTC.